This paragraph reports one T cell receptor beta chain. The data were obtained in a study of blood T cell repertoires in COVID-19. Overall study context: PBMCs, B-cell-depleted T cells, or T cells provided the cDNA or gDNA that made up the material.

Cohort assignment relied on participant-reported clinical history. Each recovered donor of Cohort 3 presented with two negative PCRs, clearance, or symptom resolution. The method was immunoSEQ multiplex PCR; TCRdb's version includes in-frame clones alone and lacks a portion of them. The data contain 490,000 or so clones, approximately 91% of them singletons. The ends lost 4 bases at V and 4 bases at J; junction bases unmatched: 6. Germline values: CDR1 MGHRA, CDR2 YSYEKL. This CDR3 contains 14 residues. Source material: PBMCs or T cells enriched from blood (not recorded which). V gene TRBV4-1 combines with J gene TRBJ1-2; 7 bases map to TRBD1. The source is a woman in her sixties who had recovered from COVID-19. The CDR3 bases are TGCGCCAGCAGCCGCGACAGGGTCGGCTATGGCTACACCTTC. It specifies CASSRDRVGYGYTF.